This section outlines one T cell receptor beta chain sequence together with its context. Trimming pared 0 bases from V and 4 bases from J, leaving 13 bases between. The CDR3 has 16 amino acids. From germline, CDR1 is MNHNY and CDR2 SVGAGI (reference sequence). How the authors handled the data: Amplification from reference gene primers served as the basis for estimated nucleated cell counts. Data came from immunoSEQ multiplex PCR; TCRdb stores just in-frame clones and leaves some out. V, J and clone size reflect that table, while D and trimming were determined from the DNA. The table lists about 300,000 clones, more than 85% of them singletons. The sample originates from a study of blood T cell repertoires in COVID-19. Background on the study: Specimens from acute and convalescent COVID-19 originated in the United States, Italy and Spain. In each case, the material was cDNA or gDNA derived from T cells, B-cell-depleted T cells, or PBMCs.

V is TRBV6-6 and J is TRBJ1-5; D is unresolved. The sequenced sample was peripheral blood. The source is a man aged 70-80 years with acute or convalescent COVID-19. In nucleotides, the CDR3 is TGTGCCAGCAGTTACTCGTACAGTCAAGATAATCAGCCCCAGCATTTT. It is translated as CASSYSYSQDNQPQHF.